This T cell receptor (beta chain) was found in a study of blood T cell repertoires in COVID-19 (dated by TCRdb to 2020 to 2022). Regarding the complete study: Samples from collaborators originated in the United States, Italy and Spain and spanned both the acute and convalescent phases of COVID-19. The repertoires were made available in a free public database intended to serve as a resource for research on the immune response to SARS-CoV-2. Sample metadata almost always included a de-identified subject ID, COVID-19 status, age in years and sex. The prospective study material was composed of cDNA or gDNA derived from T cells, B-cell-depleted T cells, or PBMCs. Where HLA class I and class II types were available, the types were taken from metadata supplied by the sample provider, not from assay-based typing. Deeply sampled blood TCRbeta repertoires from subjects exposed to, actively infected with, or recovered from COVID-19 were included in the dataset. The samples were drawn from two sources: the first 160 participants of the ongoing ImmuneRACE study, and over 1,000 subjects contributed by 6 global collaborators. The paper as a whole reports these results and caveats: How much clinical and demographic metadata was included differed by source and by participant, and the metadata was provided uncurated.

The germline V gene specifies SGHRS as CDR1 and YFSETQ as CDR2. V loses 1 base, J loses 6 bases, and the germline ends lie 10 bases apart. Taken from cysteine to phenylalanine, the CDR3 has 13 residues. The entry retains the CDR3 DNA only, 39 bases that are in frame from base 1. About this clone: The antigen it recognizes is unknown. No per-base quality is available; no much larger clone lies one base away.

TCRbeta CDR3 regions were amplified from genomic DNA using the immunoSEQ Assay, a bias-controlled multiplex PCR. Per the authors' processing: Within the assay, amplification of reference gene primers was used to estimate how many nucleated cells each sample contained. Sequence reads were collapsed and filtered to measure the absolute abundance of every unique TCRbeta CDR3 rearrangement. For each sample, productive Simpson clonality was calculated as the square root of Simpson's diversity index across productive rearrangements. Here the immuneACCESS table is served through TCRdb, limited to in-frame sequences with V and J called. Missing clones are a known gap in these copies; in checked studies unresolved V genes cover under half, and the rest lacks a known reason. V and J calls and clone size are given by that table; D and trimming were obtained from the DNA. The sample table contains about 87,000 clones; only one count was recorded for approximately 86% of them. Roughly 5% of the sample comes from the top ten.

Collaborating institutions collected whole blood in K2EDTA tubes following their own protocols. For TCRbeta analysis, collaborator samples were shipped as frozen whole blood, as isolated PBMCs, or as DNA extracted from either sample type. The V and J segments used are TRBV5-1 and TRBJ2-5, with the D gene too uncertain to name. Sample: peripheral blood. This TCR was recovered from a man between 40 and 49 years old with acute or convalescent COVID-19. The CDR3 has the sequence CASSLLRFQTQYF. The DNA is as follows: TGCGCCAGCAGCTTGTTGAGGTTCCAGACCCAGTACTTC. The entire variable domain, with the stretches around the CDR3 drawn from the reference TRBV5-1 and TRBJ2-5 proteins, is KAGVTQTPRYLIKTRGQQVTLSCSPISGHRSVSWYQQTPGQGLQFLFEYFSETQRNKGNFPGRFSGRQFSNSRSEMNVSTLELGDSALYLCASSLLRFQTQYFGPGTRLLVL.